These 22 T cell receptor beta chains were sequenced from one sample in a study of blood T cell repertoires in COVID-19. The repertoire was sequenced with immunoSEQ multiplex PCR; TCRdb's copy has only in-frame clones and lacks some. The sample has about 110,000 clones; 60% to 80% are singletons. The sequenced sample was peripheral blood. The receptors stem from a woman aged 80 or older with active or convalescent COVID-19.

This clone was observed a handful of times. This chain uses TRBV6-2 or TRBV6-3 with TRBJ1-5; 7 bases are shared with TRBD1. The V and J ends lost 6 bases and 5 bases, in that order; junction bases with no gene match: 7. This CDR3 region has 14 residues. Germline CDR1 MNHEY, CDR2 SVGEGT. The CDR3 sequence is CASSHRQGHQPQHF. Here the CDR3 DNA reads TGTGCCAGCAGCCACCGACAGGGTCATCAGCCCCAGCATTTT.

This sequence joins TRBV2 and TRBJ2-5, with TRBD2 as a possible D gene (6 bases). The V gene lost 6 bases and the J gene lost 2 bases, with 16 bases spanning the gap. From germline, CDR1 is SNHLY and CDR2 FYNNEI. The CDR3 runs 15 residues. CDR3 in amino acids: CASRWRGGWQETQYF. The DNA of the CDR3 is TGTGCCAGCAGGTGGCGGGGCGGGTGGCAAGAGACCCAGTACTTC.

The sample holds one count of this clone. V usage is TRBV15 and J usage is TRBJ2-3, with D possibly TRBD2 on 6 matching bases. Between the trimmed V and J ends, which lost 4 bases and 11 bases, there was a span of 16 bases. Germline V gene sequence: CDR1 LNHNV, CDR2 YYDKDF (reference sequence). The CDR3 runs 13 residues. In DNA form, the CDR3 reads TGTGCCACCAGCAAAGTTAGTGGCGGGGAGCAGTATTTT. Translated: CATSKVSGGEQYF.

The J gene is TRBJ2-1, the V gene TRBV2, with no clear D. The CDR3 totals 13 residues. The ends were cut back, 7 bases at V and 8 bases at J, with 15 bases in the middle. From germline, CDR1 is SNHLY and CDR2 FYNNEI. The CDR3 DNA reads TGTGCCAGCAAGCCTAGTTTTCTCCATGAGCAGTTCTTC. As protein: CASKPSFLHEQFF.

V is TRBV27 and J is TRBJ2-7, with TRBD1 identical over 12 bases. J gave up 4 bases and V 4 bases, and 14 bases lay outside the gene matches. Germline CDR1 is MNHEY and CDR2 is SMNVEV (reference sequence). The CDR3 covers 18 residues. CDR3 nucleotides: TGTGCCAGCAGTTCCAAGAGTGGGACAGGGGGCGTACGGTACGAGCAGTACTTC. This encodes CASSSKSGTGGVRYEQYF.

The genes are TRBV4-1 and TRBJ2-5; 9 bases fit TRBD2. The CDR3 runs to 16 residues. The V gene's germline CDR1 is MGHRA and CDR2 YSYEKL. The V segment lost 0 bases and the J segment 9 bases; nucleotides outside the gene matches: 11. CDR3 bases: TGCGCCAGCAGCCAAGATAAGACTAGCGGAGCACGGTCCCAGTACTTC. It translates to CASSQDKTSGARSQYF.

This rearrangement joins TRBV5-5 to TRBJ2-3; D is possibly TRBD2 (5 bases). The CDR3 has 15 amino acids. The germline V gene encodes CDR1 SGHKS and CDR2 YYEKEE (reference sequence). The germline V and J ends were trimmed by 2 bases and 2 bases, with 12 bases remaining between them. The CDR3 region has the DNA TGTGCCAGCAGCTTTGATGGAGGTTCCACAGATACGCAGTATTTT. Amino acids: CASSFDGGSTDTQYF.

The rearrangement joins TRBV5-1 to TRBJ1-4; no clear D. This CDR3 is 14 amino acids long. Germline CDR1 SGHRS, CDR2 YFSETQ. V was trimmed by 5 bases and J by 2 bases, leaving 10 bases between them. The CDR3, as DNA: TGCGCCAGCAGGACGGGTGAGACTAATGAAAAACTGTTTTTT. Translating it yields CASRTGETNEKLFF.

The chain recombines TRBV28 with TRBJ1-5; a weak D match, TRBD1 (5 bases). The V end lost 6 bases, the J end lost 3 bases, and 15 bases lay between the germline ends. The CDR3 contains 15 residues. The germline gives CDR1 MDHEN, CDR2 SYDVKM. Here the CDR3 DNA reads TGTGCCAGCAGCCCGGGACTGAGCCTCAATCAGCCCCAGCATTTT. Amino acids: CASSPGLSLNQPQHF.

In its sample, this clone was seen once. The V gene is TRBV18, the J gene TRBJ2-2; 7 positions agree with TRBD1. V was pared by 2 bases and J by 5 bases, with 8 bases of the junction left unmatched. CDR1 and CDR2 (germline): KGHSH, LQKENI. This CDR3 comprises 16 residues. CDR3 region: CASSPGVGGWTGELFF. Written as DNA, the CDR3 is TGTGCCAGCTCACCAGGCGTAGGGGGCTGGACCGGGGAGCTGTTTTTT.

This clone appeared a few times. The chain is built from TRBV5-6 and TRBJ2-2; D might be TRBD2 (5 bases). The CDR3 loop spans 16 amino acids. V lost 0 bases and J 0 bases, leaving 9 bases between the germline ends. Germline CDR1 and CDR2: SGHDT and YYEEEE. CDR3 in DNA: TGTGCCAGCAGCTTGGTATGGGAGTCGAACACCGGGGAGCTGTTTTTT. Translating it yields CASSLVWESNTGELFF. Full variable domain (rest looked up from reference TRBV5-6 and TRBJ2-2): DAGVTQSPTHLIKTRGQQVTLRCSPKSGHDTVSWYQQALGQGPQFIFQYYEEEERQRGNFPDRFSGHQFPNYSSELNVNALLLGDSALYLCASSLVWESNTGELFFGEGSRLTVL.

The chain carries TRBV30 and TRBJ1-2, with 10 bases lining up with TRBD1. Germline V gene data show CDR1 as GTSNPN and CDR2 as SVGIG (reference sequence). V was clipped by 0 bases and J by 7 bases; unmatched bases: 5. This CDR3 has 14 amino acids. DNA for the CDR3: TGTGCCTGGAGTGTACCGGGACAGGGGAGTGGCTACACCTTC. Amino acids: CAWSVPGQGSGYTF.

This chain connects TRBV29-1 to TRBJ2-7; D is unclear. Looked up from germline, CDR1 is SQVTM and CDR2 is ANQGSEA. CDR3 length equals 13 residues. Trimming pared 2 bases from V and 1 base from J, leaving 9 bases between. The CDR3 DNA follows: TGCAGCGTTGAAATTAGCTCTTCCTACGAGCAGTACTTC. Translated, it gives CSVEISSSYEQYF.

The V gene is TRBV7-8, the J gene TRBJ2-1; TRBD2 agrees at 8 bases. Germline assignment: CDR1 SGHVS and CDR2 FQNEAQ. Unmatched junction bases numbered 15, after V lost 4 bases and J lost 4 bases. The CDR3 loop spans 18 amino acids. CDR3 protein: CASSSKNLLAAYYNEQFF. The CDR3 bases are TGTGCCAGCAGCTCCAAAAATCTACTAGCGGCCTATTACAATGAGCAGTTCTTC. Full variable domain (outside the CDR3, taken from reference TRBV7-8 and TRBJ2-1): GAGVSQSPRYKVAKRGQDVALRCDPISGHVSLFWYQQALGQGPEFLTYFQNEAQLDKSGLPSDRFFAERPEGSVSTLKIQRTQQEDSAVYLCASSSKNLLAAYYNEQFFGPGTRLTVL.

The chain uses TRBV19 and TRBJ2-1; the D gene is possibly TRBD1 (6 bases). Germline V gene sequence: CDR1 LNHDA, CDR2 SQIVND (reference sequence). The CDR3 totals 14 residues. The V gene lost 3 bases and the J gene lost 6 bases, with 12 bases spanning the gap. The CDR3, as DNA: TGTGCCAGTAGTATTAACAGGGCCCTCAATGAGCAGTTCTTC. Its translation: CASSINRALNEQFF.

The chain recombines TRBV5-4 with TRBJ2-3; D is perhaps TRBD1 (6 bases). V lost 4 bases to trimming and J lost 4 bases, with 22 bases between them. CDR3 length: 17 amino acids. Germline values: CDR1 SGHNT, CDR2 YYREEE (reference sequence). The CDR3 region is CASSGESGVEYADTQYF. The CDR3 DNA reads TGTGCCAGCAGCGGGGAGTCAGGGGTGGAGTACGCAGATACGCAGTATTTT. Full variable domain (outside the CDR3, taken from reference TRBV5-4 and TRBJ2-3): ETGVTQSPTHLIKTRGQQVTLRCSSQSGHNTVSWYQQALGQGPQFIFQYYREEENGRGNFPPRFSGLQFPNYSSELNVNALELDDSALYLCASSGESGVEYADTQYFGPGTRLTVL.

V usage is TRBV5-1 and J usage is TRBJ2-1; possible D gene TRBD2, 5 bases. CDR3 length: 14 residues. The V gene lost 5 bases and the J gene lost 0 bases, with 9 bases spanning the gap. The V gene's germline CDR1 is SGHRS and CDR2 YFSETQ. CDR3 coding DNA: TGCGCCAGCAGAGAAGGGAGCTCCTACAATGAGCAGTTCTTC. Residues: CASREGSSYNEQFF.

This clone was seen only a few times. The chain has TRBV20-1 and TRBJ1-2, with TRBD1 as a possible D gene (5 bases). The CDR3 has 14 residues. Germline V gives CDR1 DFQATT, CDR2 SNEGSKA (reference sequence). V lost 3 bases and J lost 4, with 15 bases in between. The CDR3 DNA reads as TGCAGTGCTAGTAAGACGGGGGAGGGCTATGGCTACACCTTC. Translating it yields CSASKTGEGYGYTF.

The rearrangement uses TRBV12-3 or TRBV12-4 and TRBJ2-7; 9 bases align to TRBD2. With 3 bases clipped from V and 5 bases from J, the junction kept 2 bases outside the gene matches. The CDR3 consists of 13 residues. The CDR3 reads CASSFASGNEQYF. Here the CDR3 DNA reads TGTGCCAGCAGTTTCGCTAGCGGGAACGAGCAGTACTTC.

CDR3: CASSQARLEQFF. CDR3 nucleotides: TGTGCCAGCAGCCAAGCGCGGCTTGAGCAGTTCTTC. This sequence joins TRBV3-1 (or the pseudogene TRBV3-2) and TRBJ2-1; D unclear. Trimming shortened V by 1 base and J by 9 bases, and 7 bases separated the two germline ends. Germline values: CDR1 LGHDT, CDR2 YNNKEL (reference sequence). The CDR3 is made up of 12 amino acids.

This chain links TRBV7-2 with TRBJ2-3, with TRBD2 identical over 8 bases. This CDR3 is built from 16 residues. Germline CDR1 and CDR2: SGHTA and FQGNSA. Germline trimming cut 5 bases from V and 5 bases from J; bases unmatched to any gene: 12. The CDR3 loop reads CASSITAAGAGDTQYF. The CDR3 DNA reads TGTGCCAGCAGCATAACTGCAGCGGGAGCGGGAGATACGCAGTATTTT.

The chain is built from TRBV21-1 and TRBJ2-1; the D call in the table, TRBD2, was not verified against the DNA. TRBV21-1 is described as a pseudogene. The CDR3 runs to 17 residues. In DNA, the CDR3 is TGTGTCGCACGTTTGTCAGGAGCGGGAGTCTCCTACAATGAGCAGTTCTTC. This encodes CVARLSGAGVSYNEQFF.